This T cell receptor (beta chain) was obtained from a study of identical twins. TCRdb reanalysed the 5' RACE reads using MiXCR and keeps one entry per CDR3 protein. The sample includes roughly 350,000 distinct CDR3 sequences, approximately 8.8% seen only once; the top ten take 8% to 10%. Germline CDR1 reads SGHVS; CDR2 reads FNYEAQ. Trimming shortened V by 4 bases and J by 2 bases, and 16 bases separated the two germline ends. The CDR3 sequence is 16 residues long. The chain uses TRBV7-6 and TRBJ2-3; D might be TRBD1 (6 bases). The sequence derives from a woman aged 50 to 60 in good health. The sequencing input was naive T cells sorted from blood. CDR3 in DNA: TGTGCCAGCAGCTCCTCAGCCGGGACACACACAGATACGCAGTATTTT. It yields the protein CASSSSAGTHTDTQYF.